The 10 T cell receptor beta chains below were found in one sample sequenced in a study of T cells in Graves' hyperthyroidism and ophthalmopathy. Regions amplified from RNA transcripts were the TCR beta CDR3 regions. An initial round of RT-PCR targeting the TCR CDR3 relied on the HTBI primer set. TCRdb redid the calling of the multiplex PCR reads with MiXCR, one entry per CDR3 protein. In the table there are roughly 740,000 distinct CDR3 sequences, less than 20% of which are singletons. The sequenced sample was blood. The receptors were gathered from a man aged 18 to 30 with Graves' hyperthyroidism.

This clonotype came up many times. The chain is built from TRBV7-9 and TRBJ2-3; D is unresolved. This CDR3 has 15 residues. V dropped 7 bases and J dropped 0 bases, with 14 bases sitting between them. From germline, CDR1 is SEHNR and CDR2 FQNEAQ (reference sequence). In DNA, the CDR3 is TGTGCCAGCATACATCAGACTCTTAGCACAGATACGCAGTATTTT. It encodes CASIHQTLSTDTQYF. Combining the CDR3 with reference TRBV7-9 and TRBJ2-3 gives the whole variable domain DTGVSQNPRHKITKRGQNVTFRCDPISEHNRLYWYRQTLGQGPEFLTYFQNEAQLEKSRLLSDRFSAERPKGSFSTLEIQRTEQGDSAMYLCASIHQTLSTDTQYFGPGTRLTVL.

This clonotype showed up just a few times. The genes are TRBV20-1 and TRBJ2-1; 7 bases agree with TRBD2. The CDR3 has 15 residues. Germline CDR1 DFQATT, CDR2 SNEGSKA (reference sequence). V was clipped by 0 bases and J by 8 bases; unmatched bases: 10. CDR3 bases: TGCAGTGCTAGAGATCCGACTAGCATAGTCCATGAGCAGTTCTTC. Amino acid sequence: CSARDPTSIVHEQFF.

This clonotype was seen repeatedly, ten times or more. V is TRBV4-1 and J is TRBJ2-1; 11 nucleotides line up with TRBD2. The CDR3 contains 17 residues. The germline V gene has CDR1 MGHRA and CDR2 YSYEKL. The V segment lost 1 base and the J segment 6 bases; nucleotides outside the gene matches: 8. This chain's CDR3 is CASSQGRASGRPNEQFF. The CDR3 DNA follows: TGCGCCAGCAGCCAAGGACGGGCTAGCGGGAGGCCCAATGAGCAGTTCTTC.

The chain joins TRBV25-1 to TRBJ2-7; D gene unclear. CDR3 length: 13 amino acids. The germline V gene encodes CDR1 MGHDK and CDR2 SYGVNS. The V end was cut by 2 bases, the J end by 1 base, with 6 bases between. The chain's CDR3 is CASSERISYEQYF. As DNA, the CDR3 is TGTGCCAGCAGTGAACGTATATCCTACGAGCAGTACTTC.

This clonotype has a handful of counts. Here the CDR3 reads CASSYQPANTGELFF. CDR3 bases: TGTGCCAGCAGTTATCAGCCCGCGAACACCGGGGAGCTGTTTTTT. This chain uses TRBV6-1 with TRBJ2-2; the D is unclear. Germline V gene data show CDR1 as MNHNS and CDR2 as SASEGT. CDR3 length equals 15 residues. Trimming stripped 5 bases from V and 0 bases from J, with 10 bases between.

This clonotype was counted between two and nine times. V gene TRBV12-3 or TRBV12-4 combines with J gene TRBJ2-3, with 11 bases identical to TRBD2. Losses at the gene ends were 6 bases for V and 4 bases for J; bases not matched to a gene: 12. CDR3 length: 17 residues. Written as DNA, the CDR3 is TGTGCCAGCAGCTTCGGGCTAGCGGGAGGCCCTGCAGATACGCAGTATTTT. Translation: CASSFGLAGGPADTQYF.

This clonotype was counted ten times or more. The V gene is TRBV20-1, the J gene TRBJ1-4, with a possible D match to TRBD1 (6 bases). This CDR3 is built from 14 residues. Trimming shortened V by 3 bases and J by 7 bases, and 15 bases separated the two germline ends. Germline V gives CDR1 DFQATT, CDR2 SNEGSKA (reference sequence). The CDR3 region is CSASPQGRSEKLFF. The CDR3 DNA reads as TGCAGTGCTAGTCCCCAGGGGCGAAGTGAAAAACTGTTTTTT.

This clonotype was seen at least ten times. The CDR3 bases are TGTGCCAGCACCCCCGGGACCTACGAGCAGTACTTC. Translating it yields CASTPGTYEQYF. V and J are TRBV2 and TRBJ2-7; D may be TRBD2 (5 bases). V was cut by 7 bases and J by 2 bases, with 9 bases left in between. The CDR3 totals 12 residues. Germline CDR1 reads SNHLY; CDR2 reads FYNNEI. Together with reference TRBV2 and TRBJ2-7, the CDR3 gives the full variable domain: EPEVTQTPSHQVTQMGQEVILRCVPISNHLYFYWYRQILGQKVEFLVSFYNNEISEKSEIFDDQFSVERPDGSNFTLKIRSTKLEDSAMYFCASTPGTYEQYFGPGTRLTVT.

The V gene is TRBV20-1, the J gene TRBJ1-5; the D gene is possibly TRBD1 (5 bases). Germline V gene lookup returns CDR1 DFQATT and CDR2 SNEGSKA (reference sequence). The germline V and J ends were trimmed by 3 bases and 10 bases, with 13 bases remaining between them. This CDR3 region has 12 residues. The CDR3 DNA follows: TGCAGTGCTAGTGGGGCCGCAGGACCCCAGCATTTT. Translated: CSASGAAGPQHF.

The chain joins TRBV19 to TRBJ1-1; possible D gene TRBD1, 6 bases. Trimming pared 9 bases from V and 10 bases from J, leaving 21 bases between. Germline-derived CDR1 and CDR2 are LNHDA and SQIVND (reference sequence). There are 13 residues in the CDR3. The CDR3 sequence: CASHPPGGHRAFF. In DNA form, the CDR3 reads TGTGCCAGCCACCCCCCGGGGGGGCACAGAGCTTTCTTT. Drawing the rest from reference TRBV19 and TRBJ1-1, the complete variable domain is DGGITQSPKYLFRKEGQNVTLSCEQNLNHDAMYWYRQDPGQGLRLIYYSQIVNDFQKGDIAEGYSVSREKKESFPLTVTSAQKNPTAFYLCASHPPGGHRAFFGQGTRLTVV.